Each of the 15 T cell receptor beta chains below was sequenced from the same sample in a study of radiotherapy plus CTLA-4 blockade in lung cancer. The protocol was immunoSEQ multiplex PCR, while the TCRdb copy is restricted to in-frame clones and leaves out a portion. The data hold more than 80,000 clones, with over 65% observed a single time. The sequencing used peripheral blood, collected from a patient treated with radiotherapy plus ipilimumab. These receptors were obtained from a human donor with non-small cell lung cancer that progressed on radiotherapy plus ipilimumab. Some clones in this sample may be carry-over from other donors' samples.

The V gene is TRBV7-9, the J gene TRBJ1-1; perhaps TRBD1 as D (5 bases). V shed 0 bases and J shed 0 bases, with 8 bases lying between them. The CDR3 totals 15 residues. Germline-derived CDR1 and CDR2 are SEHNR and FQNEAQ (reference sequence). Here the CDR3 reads CASSLAQGVNTEAFF. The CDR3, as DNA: TGTGCCAGCAGCTTAGCCCAGGGAGTGAACACTGAAGCTTTCTTT. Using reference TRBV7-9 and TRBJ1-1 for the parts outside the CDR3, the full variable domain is DTGVSQNPRHKITKRGQNVTFRCDPISEHNRLYWYRQTLGQGPEFLTYFQNEAQLEKSRLLSDRFSAERPKGSFSTLEIQRTEQGDSAMYLCASSLAQGVNTEAFFGQGTRLTVV.

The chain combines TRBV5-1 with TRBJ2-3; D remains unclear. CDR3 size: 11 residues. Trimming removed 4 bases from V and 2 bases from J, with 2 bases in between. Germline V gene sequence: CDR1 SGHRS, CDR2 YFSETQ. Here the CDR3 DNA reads TGCGCCAGCAGCGACACAGATACGCAGTATTTT. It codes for CASSDTDTQYF.

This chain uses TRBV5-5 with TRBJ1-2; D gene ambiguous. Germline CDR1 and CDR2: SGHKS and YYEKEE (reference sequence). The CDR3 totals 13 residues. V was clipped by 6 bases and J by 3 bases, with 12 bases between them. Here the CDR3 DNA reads TGTGCCAGCACCCGAGACGGATACTATGGCTACACCTTC. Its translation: CASTRDGYYGYTF.

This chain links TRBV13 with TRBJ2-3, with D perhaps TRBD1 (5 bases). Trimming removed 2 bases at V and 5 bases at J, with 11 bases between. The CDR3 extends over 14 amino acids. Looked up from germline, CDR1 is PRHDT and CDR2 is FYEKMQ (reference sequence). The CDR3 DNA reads TGTGCCAGCAGCTTAAAAGGGGTGGGAGATACGCAGTATTTT. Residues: CASSLKGVGDTQYF.

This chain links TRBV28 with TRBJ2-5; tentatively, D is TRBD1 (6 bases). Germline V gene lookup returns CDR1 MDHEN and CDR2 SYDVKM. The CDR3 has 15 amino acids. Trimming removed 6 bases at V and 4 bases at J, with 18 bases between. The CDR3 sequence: CASRLQDSRRETQYF. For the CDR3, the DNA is TGTGCCAGCAGACTACAGGACAGTCGTCGAGAGACCCAGTACTTC.

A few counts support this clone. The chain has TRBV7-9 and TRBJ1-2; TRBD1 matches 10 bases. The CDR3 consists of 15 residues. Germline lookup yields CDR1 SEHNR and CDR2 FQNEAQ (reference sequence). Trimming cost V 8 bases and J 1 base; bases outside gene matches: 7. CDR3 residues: CASESGQGINYGYTF. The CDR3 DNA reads TGTGCCAGCGAGTCGGGACAGGGGATTAACTATGGCTACACCTTC.

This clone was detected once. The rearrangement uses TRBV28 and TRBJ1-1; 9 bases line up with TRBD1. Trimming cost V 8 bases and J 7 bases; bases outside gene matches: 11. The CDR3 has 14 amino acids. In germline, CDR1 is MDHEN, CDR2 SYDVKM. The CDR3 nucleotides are TGTGCCAGCTCTTCCGGGACAGGGATAGGTGAAGCTTTCTTT. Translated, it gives CASSSGTGIGEAFF.

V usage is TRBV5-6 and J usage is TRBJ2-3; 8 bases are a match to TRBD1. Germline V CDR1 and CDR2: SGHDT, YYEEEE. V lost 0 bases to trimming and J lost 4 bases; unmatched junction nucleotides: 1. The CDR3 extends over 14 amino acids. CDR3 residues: CASSLAGGADTQYF. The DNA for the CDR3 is TGTGCCAGCAGCTTGGCAGGGGGCGCAGATACGCAGTATTTT.

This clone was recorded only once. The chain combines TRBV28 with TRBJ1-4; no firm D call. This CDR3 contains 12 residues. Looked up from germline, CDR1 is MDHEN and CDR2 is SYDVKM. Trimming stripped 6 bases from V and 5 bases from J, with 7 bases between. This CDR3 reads CASSDVNEKLFF. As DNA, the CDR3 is TGTGCCAGCAGCGACGTAAATGAAAAACTGTTTTTT.

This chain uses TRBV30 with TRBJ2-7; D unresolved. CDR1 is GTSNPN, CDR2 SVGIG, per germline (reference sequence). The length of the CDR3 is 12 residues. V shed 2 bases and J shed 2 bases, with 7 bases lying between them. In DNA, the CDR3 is TGTGCCTGGAGTCGGCGGACCTACGAGCAGTACTTC. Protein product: CAWSRRTYEQYF.

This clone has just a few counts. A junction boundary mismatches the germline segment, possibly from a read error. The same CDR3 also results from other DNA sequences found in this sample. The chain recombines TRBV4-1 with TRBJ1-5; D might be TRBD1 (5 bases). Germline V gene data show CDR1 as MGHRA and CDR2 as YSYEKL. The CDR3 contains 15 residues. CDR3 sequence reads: CASSHRQTLDQPQHF. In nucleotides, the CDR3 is TGTGCCAGCAGCCATCGACAGACCCTCGATCAGCCCCAGCATTTT.

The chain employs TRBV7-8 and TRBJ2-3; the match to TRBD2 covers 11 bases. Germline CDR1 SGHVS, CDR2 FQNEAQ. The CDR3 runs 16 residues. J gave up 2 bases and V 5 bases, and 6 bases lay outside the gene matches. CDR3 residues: CASSPKTSGATDTQYF. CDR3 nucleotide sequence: TGTGCCAGCAGCCCGAAGACTAGCGGGGCCACAGATACGCAGTATTTT.

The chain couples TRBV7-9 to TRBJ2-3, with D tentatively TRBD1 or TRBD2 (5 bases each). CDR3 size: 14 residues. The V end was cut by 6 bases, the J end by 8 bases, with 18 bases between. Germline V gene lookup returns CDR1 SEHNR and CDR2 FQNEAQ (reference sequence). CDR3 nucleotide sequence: TGTGCCAGCAGTCCCCGTGAGGGGACGTCTACGCAGTATTTT. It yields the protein CASSPREGTSTQYF.

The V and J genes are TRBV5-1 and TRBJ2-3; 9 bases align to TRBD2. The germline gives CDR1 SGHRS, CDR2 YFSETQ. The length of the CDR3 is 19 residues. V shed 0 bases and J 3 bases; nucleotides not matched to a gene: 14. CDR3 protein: CASSLAAGGARSTTDTQYF. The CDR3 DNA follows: TGCGCCAGCAGCTTGGCAGCGGGGGGTGCCCGGTCGACGACAGATACGCAGTATTTT.

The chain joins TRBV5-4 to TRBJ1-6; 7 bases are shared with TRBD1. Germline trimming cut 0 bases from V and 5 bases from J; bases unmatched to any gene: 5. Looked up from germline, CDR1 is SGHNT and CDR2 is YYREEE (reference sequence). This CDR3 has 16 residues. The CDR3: CASSLGGDSNNSPLHF. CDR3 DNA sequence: TGTGCCAGCAGCTTGGGGGGGGACAGTAATAATTCACCCCTCCACTTT.